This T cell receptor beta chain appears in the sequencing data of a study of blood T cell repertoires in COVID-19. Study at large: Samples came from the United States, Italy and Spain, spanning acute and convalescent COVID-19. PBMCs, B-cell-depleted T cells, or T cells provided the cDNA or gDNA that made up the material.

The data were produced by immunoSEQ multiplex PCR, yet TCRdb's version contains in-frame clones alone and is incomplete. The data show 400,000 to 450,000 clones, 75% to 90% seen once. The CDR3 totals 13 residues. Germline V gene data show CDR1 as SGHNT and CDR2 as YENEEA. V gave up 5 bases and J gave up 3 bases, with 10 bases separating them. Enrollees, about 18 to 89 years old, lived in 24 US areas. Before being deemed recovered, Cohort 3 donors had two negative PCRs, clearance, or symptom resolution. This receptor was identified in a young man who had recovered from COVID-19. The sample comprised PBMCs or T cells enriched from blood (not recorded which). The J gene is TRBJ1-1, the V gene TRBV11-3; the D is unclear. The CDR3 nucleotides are TGTGCCAGCAGCACCAGCCGGGACACTGAAGCTTTCTTT. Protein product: CASSTSRDTEAFF.